This T cell receptor beta chain was sequenced for a study of blood T cells in healthy people across ages. Overall study results and limits: Versus aged donors, long-lived donors had higher diversity and more naive CD4+ cells. Older individuals had lower TCR beta diversity per million T cells (the decline was roughly linear).

Total RNA amounts of at least 6 micrograms were extracted per sample. A second PCR of roughly 6 to 12 cycles used a sample-barcoded 5' primer and a J-beta primer mix. TCRdb ran MiXCR on the 5' RACE reads and lists one entry per CDR3 protein. The sample holds about 650,000 distinct CDR3 sequences; over 40% are singletons and the top ten take approximately 13%. Concerning this clonotype itself: Its specificity is not known.

V lost 4 bases, J lost 0 bases, and 10 bases lay in between. The CDR3 is made up of 14 amino acids. Germline CDR1 is SGHRS and CDR2 is YFSETQ. The sequence derives from an elderly woman in good health. The chain joins TRBV5-1 to TRBJ1-2; D is perhaps TRBD1 (5 bases). What was sequenced was blood. CDR3 protein: CASSPGEANYGYTF. The DNA for the CDR3 is TGCGCCAGCAGCCCGGGGGAGGCTAACTATGGCTACACCTTC.